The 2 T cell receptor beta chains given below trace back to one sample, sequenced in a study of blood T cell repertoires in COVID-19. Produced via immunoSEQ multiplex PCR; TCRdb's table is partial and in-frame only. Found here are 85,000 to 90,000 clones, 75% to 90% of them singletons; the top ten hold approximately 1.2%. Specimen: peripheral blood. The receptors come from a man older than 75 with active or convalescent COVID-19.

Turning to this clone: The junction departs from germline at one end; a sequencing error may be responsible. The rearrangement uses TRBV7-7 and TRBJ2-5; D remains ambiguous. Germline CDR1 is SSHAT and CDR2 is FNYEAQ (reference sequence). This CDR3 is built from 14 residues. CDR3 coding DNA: TGTGCTAGCAGCCTACCTGTTACGAAAGAGACCCAGTACTTC. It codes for CASSLPVTKETQYF.

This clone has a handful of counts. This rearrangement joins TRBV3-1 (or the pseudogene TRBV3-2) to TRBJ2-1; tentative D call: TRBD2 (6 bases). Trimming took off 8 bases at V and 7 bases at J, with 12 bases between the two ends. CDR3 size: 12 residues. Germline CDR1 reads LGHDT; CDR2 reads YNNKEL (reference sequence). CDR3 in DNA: TGTGCCAGCGGGGACGCGGGAAATGAGCAGTTCTTC. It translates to CASGDAGNEQFF.